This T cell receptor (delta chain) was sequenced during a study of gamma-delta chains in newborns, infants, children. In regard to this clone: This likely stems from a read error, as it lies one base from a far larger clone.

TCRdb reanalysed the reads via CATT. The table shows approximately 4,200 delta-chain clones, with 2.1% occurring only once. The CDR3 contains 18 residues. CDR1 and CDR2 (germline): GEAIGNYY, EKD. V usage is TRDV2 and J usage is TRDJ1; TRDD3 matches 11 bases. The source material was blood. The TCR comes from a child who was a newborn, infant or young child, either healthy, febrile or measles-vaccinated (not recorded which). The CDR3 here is CACDTLLVGDTHPDKPIF. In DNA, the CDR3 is TGTGCCTGCGACACTTTGTTGGTGGGGGATACGCATCCCGATAAACCCATCTTT.